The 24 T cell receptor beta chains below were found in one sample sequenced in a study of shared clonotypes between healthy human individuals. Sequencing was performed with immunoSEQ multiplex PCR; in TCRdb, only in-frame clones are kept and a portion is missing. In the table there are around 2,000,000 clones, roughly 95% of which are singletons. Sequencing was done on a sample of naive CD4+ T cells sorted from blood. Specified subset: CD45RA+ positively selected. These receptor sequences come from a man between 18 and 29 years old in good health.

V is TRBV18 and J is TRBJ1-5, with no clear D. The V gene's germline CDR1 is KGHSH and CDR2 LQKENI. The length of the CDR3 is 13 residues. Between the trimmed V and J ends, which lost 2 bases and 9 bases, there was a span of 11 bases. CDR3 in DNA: TGTGCCAGCTCACCAGGCAGCGATCGGCCCCAGCATTTT. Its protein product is CASSPGSDRPQHF.

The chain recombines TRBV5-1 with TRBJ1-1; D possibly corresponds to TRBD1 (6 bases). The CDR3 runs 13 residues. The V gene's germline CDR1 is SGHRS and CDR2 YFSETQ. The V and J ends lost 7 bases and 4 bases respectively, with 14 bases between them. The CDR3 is CASLNTGTTEAFF. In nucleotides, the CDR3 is TGCGCCAGCCTAAATACAGGGACCACTGAAGCTTTCTTT.

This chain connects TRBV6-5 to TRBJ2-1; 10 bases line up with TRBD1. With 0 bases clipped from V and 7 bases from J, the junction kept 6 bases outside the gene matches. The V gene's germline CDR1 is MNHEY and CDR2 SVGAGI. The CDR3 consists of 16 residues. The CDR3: CASSYSSDRGQNEQFF. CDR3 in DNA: TGTGCCAGCAGTTACTCGAGCGACAGGGGGCAAAATGAGCAGTTCTTC.

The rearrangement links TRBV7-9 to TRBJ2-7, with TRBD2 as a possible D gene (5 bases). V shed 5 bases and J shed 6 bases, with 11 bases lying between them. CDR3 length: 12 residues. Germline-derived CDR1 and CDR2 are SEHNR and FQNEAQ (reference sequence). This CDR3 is CASSPAGGEQYF. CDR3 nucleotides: TGTGCCAGCAGCCCGGCGGGCGGCGAGCAGTACTTC.

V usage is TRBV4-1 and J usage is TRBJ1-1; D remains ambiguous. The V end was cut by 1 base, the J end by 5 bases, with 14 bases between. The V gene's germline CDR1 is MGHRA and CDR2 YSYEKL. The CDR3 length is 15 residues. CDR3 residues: CASSQGHGAGTEAFF. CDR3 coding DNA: TGCGCCAGCAGCCAAGGTCACGGAGCGGGGACTGAAGCTTTCTTT.

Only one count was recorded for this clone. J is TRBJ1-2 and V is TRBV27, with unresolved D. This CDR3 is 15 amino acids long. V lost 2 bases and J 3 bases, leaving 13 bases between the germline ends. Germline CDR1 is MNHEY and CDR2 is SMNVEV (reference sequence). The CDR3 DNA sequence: TGTGCCAGCAGTTTAAAGGGATTCCTCGACTATGGCTACACCTTC. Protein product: CASSLKGFLDYGYTF.

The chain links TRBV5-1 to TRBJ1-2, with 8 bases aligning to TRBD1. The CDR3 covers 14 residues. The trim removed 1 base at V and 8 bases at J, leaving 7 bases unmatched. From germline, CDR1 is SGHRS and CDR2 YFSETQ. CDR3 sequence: CASSLLQGALGYTF. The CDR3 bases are TGCGCCAGCAGCTTGCTTCAGGGGGCCTTAGGCTACACCTTC.

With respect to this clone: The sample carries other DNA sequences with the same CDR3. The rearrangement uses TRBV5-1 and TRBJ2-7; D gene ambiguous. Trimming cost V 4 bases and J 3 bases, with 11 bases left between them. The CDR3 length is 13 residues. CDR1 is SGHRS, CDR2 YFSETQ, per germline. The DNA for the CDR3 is TGCGCCAGCAGCCCTCCCATGGGCTACGAGCAGTACTTC. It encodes CASSPPMGYEQYF.

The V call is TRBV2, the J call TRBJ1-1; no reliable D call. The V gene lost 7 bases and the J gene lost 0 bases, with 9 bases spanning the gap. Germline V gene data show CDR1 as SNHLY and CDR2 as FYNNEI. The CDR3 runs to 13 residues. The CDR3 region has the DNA TGTGCCAGCATACGGCAGATGAACACTGAAGCTTTCTTT. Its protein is CASIRQMNTEAFF. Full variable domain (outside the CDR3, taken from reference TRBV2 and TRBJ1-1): EPEVTQTPSHQVTQMGQEVILRCVPISNHLYFYWYRQILGQKVEFLVSFYNNEISEKSEIFDDQFSVERPDGSNFTLKIRSTKLEDSAMYFCASIRQMNTEAFFGQGTRLTVV.

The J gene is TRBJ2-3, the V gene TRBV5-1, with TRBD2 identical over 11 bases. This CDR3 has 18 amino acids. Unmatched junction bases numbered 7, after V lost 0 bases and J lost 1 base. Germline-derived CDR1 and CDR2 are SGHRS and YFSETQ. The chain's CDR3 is CASSLEPPGLAGTDTQYF. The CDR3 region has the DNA TGCGCCAGCAGCTTGGAACCCCCGGGACTAGCGGGCACAGATACGCAGTATTTT. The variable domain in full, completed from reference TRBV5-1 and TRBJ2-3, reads KAGVTQTPRYLIKTRGQQVTLSCSPISGHRSVSWYQQTPGQGLQFLFEYFSETQRNKGNFPGRFSGRQFSNSRSEMNVSTLELGDSALYLCASSLEPPGLAGTDTQYFGPGTRLTVL.

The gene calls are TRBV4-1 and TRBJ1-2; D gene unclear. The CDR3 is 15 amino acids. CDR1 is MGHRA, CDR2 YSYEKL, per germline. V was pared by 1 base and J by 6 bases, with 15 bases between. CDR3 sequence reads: CASSQVDRPGDGYTF. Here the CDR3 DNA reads TGCGCCAGCAGCCAAGTAGATAGGCCCGGAGATGGCTACACCTTC.

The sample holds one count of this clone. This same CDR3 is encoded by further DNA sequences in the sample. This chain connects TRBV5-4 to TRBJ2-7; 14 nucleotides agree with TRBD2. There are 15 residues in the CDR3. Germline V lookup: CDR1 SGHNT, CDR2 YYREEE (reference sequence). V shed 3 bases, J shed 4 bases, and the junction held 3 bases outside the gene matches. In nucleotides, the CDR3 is TGTGCCAGCAGCTCCGGGACTAGCGGGAGATACGAGCAGTACTTC. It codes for CASSSGTSGRYEQYF.

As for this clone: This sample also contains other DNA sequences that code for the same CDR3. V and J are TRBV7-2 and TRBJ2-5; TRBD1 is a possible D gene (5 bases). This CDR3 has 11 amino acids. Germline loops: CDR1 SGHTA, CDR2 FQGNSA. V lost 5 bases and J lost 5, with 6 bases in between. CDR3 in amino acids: CASSQGETQYF. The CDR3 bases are TGTGCCAGCAGCCAGGGTGAGACCCAGTACTTC.

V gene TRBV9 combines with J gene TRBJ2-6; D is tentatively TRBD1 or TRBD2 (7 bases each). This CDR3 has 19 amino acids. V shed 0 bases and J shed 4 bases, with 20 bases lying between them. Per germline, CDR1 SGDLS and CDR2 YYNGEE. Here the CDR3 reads CASSVAGGDRAGGANVLTF. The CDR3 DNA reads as TGTGCCAGCAGCGTAGCGGGGGGTGACAGGGCGGGAGGGGCCAACGTCCTGACTTTC.

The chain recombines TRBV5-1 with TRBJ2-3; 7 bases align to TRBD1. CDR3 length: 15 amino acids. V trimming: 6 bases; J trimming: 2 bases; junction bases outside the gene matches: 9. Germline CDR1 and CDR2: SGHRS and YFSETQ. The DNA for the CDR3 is TGCGCCAGCACCATGGGACAGACAGACACAGATACGCAGTATTTT. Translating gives CASTMGQTDTDTQYF.

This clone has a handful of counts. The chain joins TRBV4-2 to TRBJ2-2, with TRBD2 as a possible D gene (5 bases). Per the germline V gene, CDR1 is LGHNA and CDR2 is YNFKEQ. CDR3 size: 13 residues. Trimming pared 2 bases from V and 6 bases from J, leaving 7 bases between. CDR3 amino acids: CASSQTSPGELFF. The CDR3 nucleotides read TGTGCCAGCAGCCAAACTAGTCCCGGGGAGCTGTTTTTT.

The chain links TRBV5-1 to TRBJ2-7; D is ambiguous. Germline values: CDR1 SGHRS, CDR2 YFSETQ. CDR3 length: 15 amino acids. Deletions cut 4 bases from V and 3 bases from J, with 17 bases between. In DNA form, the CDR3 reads TGCGCCAGCAGCATCGGGTCCCCCGGAAGCTACGAGCAGTACTTC. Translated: CASSIGSPGSYEQYF.

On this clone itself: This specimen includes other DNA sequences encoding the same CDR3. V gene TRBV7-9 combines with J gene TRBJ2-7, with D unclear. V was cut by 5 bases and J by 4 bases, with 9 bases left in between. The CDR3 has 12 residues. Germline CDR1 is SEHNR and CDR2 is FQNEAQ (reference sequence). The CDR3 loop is CASSTGLYEQYF. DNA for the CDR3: TGTGCCAGCAGCACCGGGCTTTACGAGCAGTACTTC.

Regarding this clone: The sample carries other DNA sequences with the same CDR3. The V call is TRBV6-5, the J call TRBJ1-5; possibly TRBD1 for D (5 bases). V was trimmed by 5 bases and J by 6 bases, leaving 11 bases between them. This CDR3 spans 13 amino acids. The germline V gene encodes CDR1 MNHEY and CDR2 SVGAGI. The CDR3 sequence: CASSRGPGQPQHF. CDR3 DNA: TGTGCCAGCAGTCGGGGCCCCGGTCAGCCCCAGCATTTT.

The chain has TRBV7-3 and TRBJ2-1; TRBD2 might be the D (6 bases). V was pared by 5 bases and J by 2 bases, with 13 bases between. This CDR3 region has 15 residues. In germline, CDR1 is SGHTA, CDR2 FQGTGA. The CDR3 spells CASSEGTATYNEQFF. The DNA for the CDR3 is TGTGCCAGCAGCGAAGGGACTGCCACCTACAATGAGCAGTTCTTC.

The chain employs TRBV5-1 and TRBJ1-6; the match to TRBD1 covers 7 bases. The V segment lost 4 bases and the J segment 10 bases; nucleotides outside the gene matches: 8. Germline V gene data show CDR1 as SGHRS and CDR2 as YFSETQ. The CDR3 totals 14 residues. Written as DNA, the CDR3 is TGCGCCAGCAGCGTAGGGGGCTTGAGGTCACCCCTCCACTTT. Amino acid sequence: CASSVGGLRSPLHF. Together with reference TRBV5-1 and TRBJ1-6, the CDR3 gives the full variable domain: KAGVTQTPRYLIKTRGQQVTLSCSPISGHRSVSWYQQTPGQGLQFLFEYFSETQRNKGNFPGRFSGRQFSNSRSEMNVSTLELGDSALYLCASSVGGLRSPLHFGNGTRLTVT.

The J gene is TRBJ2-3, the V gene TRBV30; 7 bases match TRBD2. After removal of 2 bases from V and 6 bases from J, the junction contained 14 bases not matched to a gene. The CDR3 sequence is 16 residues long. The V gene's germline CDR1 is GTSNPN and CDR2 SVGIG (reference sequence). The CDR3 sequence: CAWSSAGLLSKDTQYF. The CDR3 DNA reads TGTGCCTGGAGTTCAGCGGGACTCCTAAGTAAGGATACGCAGTATTTT.

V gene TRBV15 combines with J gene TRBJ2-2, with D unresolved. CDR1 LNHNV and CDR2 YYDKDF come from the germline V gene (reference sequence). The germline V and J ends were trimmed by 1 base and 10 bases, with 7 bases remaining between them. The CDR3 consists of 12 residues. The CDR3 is CATSRGSEELFF. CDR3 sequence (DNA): TGTGCCACCAGCAGAGGTTCGGAGGAGCTGTTTTTT.

The CDR3 sequence is CASSPYTEEGETQYF. The CDR3 nucleotides are TGTGCCAGCTCACCATATACTGAAGAGGGAGAGACCCAGTACTTC. The V gene is TRBV18, the J gene TRBJ2-5, with D possibly TRBD2 on 5 matching bases. This CDR3 is 15 amino acids long. The germline V gene encodes CDR1 KGHSH and CDR2 LQKENI. The V and J ends lost 2 bases and 4 bases respectively, with 14 bases between them.